The subject of this entry is one T cell receptor beta chain. The PCR had 60 Vbeta and 13 Jbeta primers. Profiled with immunoSEQ multiplex PCR; TCRdb holds only in-frame clones, not every one. The sample has about 180,000 clones, roughly three quarters seen once. The source of the sample is a study of cytomegalovirus exposure and HLA in healthy donors. V gave up 6 bases and J gave up 6 bases; unmatched junction bases: 5. This CDR3 has 13 amino acids. The germline V gene encodes CDR1 SQVTM and CDR2 ANQGSEA. The chain couples TRBV29-1 to TRBJ1-5; 10 bases are shared with TRBD1. This receptor was obtained from a male donor in good health and CMV-seronegative. Input material: PBMCs. The CDR3 sequence is CSVQGQGSQPQHF. The CDR3 region has the DNA TGCAGCGTCCAGGGACAGGGGAGTCAGCCCCAGCATTTT. Looking up the rest from reference TRBV29-1 and TRBJ1-5 gives the full variable domain: SAVISQKPSRDICQRGTSLTIQCQVDSQVTMMFWYRQQPGQSLTLIATANQGSEATYESGFVIDKFPISRPNLTFSTLTVSNMSPEDSSIYLCSVQGQGSQPQHFGDGTRLSIL.